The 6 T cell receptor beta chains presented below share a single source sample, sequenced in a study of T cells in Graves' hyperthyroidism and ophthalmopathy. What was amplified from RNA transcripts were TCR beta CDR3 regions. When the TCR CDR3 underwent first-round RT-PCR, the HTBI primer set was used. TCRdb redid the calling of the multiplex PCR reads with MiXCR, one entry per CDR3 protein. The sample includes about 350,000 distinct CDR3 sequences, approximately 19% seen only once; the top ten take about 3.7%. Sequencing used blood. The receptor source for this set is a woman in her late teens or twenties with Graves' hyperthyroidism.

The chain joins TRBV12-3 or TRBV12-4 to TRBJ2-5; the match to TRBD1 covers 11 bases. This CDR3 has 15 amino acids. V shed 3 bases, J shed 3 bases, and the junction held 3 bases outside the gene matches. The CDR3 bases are TGTGCCAGCAGTTTTGAGGGACAGGGGGAAGAGACCCAGTACTTC. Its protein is CASSFEGQGEETQYF.

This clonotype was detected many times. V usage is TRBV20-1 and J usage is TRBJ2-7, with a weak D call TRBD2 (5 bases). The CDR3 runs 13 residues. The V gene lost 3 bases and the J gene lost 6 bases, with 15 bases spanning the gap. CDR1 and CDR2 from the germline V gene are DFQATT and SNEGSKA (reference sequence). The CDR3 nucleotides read TGCAGTGCTAGGGTCGGTTCGGGATCCGAGCAGTACTTC. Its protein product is CSARVGSGSEQYF.

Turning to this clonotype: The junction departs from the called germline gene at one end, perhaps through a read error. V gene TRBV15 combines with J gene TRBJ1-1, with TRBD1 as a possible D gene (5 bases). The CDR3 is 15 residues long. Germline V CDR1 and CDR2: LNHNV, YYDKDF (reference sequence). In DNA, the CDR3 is TGTGCCACCAGCAGATCGGACACAATGAACACTGAATCTTTCTTT. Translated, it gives CATSRSDTMNTESFF.

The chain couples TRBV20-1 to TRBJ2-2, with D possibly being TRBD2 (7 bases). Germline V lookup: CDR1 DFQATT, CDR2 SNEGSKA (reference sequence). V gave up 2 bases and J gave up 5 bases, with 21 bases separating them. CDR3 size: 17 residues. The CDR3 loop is CSARPPSGGPVTGELFF. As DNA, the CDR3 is TGCAGTGCTAGACCCCCCTCCGGGGGGCCAGTGACCGGGGAGCTGTTTTTT.

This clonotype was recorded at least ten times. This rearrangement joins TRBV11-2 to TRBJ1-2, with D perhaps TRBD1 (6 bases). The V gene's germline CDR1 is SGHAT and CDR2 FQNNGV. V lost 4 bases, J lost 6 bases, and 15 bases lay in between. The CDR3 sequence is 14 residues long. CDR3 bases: TGTGCCAGCAGCTCACAAACAGGGTTAGATGGCTACACCTTC. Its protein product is CASSSQTGLDGYTF.

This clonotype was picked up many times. CDR3 amino acids: CASSEAHAGNTIYF. The CDR3 DNA is TGTGCCAGCAGTGAAGCACACGCTGGAAACACCATATATTTT. This chain uses TRBV2 with TRBJ1-3; D gene ambiguous. CDR3 length: 14 amino acids. V was cut by 0 bases and J by 2 bases, with 5 bases left in between. In germline, CDR1 is SNHLY, CDR2 FYNNEI.